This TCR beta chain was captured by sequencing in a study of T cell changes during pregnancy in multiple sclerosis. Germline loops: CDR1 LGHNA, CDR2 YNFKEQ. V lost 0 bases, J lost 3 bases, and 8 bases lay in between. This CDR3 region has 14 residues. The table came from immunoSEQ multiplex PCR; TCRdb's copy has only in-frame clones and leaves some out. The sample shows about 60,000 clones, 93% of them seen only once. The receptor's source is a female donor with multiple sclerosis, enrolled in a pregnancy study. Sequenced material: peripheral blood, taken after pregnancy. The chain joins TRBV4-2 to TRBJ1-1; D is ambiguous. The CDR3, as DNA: TGTGCCAGCAGCCAAGATTTGGCGGACACTGAAGCTTTCTTT. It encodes CASSQDLADTEAFF.